The subject of this entry is one T cell receptor beta chain. Together with a sample-barcoded 5' primer, a J-beta primer mix was included in a second PCR lasting about 6 to 11 cycles. From the 5' RACE reads, TCRdb called clonotypes with MiXCR, one entry per CDR3 protein. The sample includes over 950,000 distinct CDR3 sequences, 35% to 40% of them seen just once. The record originates from a study of blood T cells in healthy people across ages. Germline V gives CDR1 LGHDT, CDR2 YNNKEL (reference sequence). CDR3 length: 14 residues. V lost 4 bases and J 4 bases, leaving 13 bases between the germline ends.

The specimen was blood. The J gene is TRBJ1-2, the V gene TRBV3-1, with no clear D. The source is a man in his late teens or twenties in good health. In nucleotides, the CDR3 is TGTGCCAGCAGCCCCCCAGGAATCTTCTATGGCTACACCTTC. This codes for CASSPPGIFYGYTF.